This T cell receptor beta chain was observed in a study of blood T cell repertoires in COVID-19. On the study more broadly: Collection of acute and convalescent COVID-19 samples took place in the United States, Italy and Spain.

Cohort placement rested on clinical history that participants reported themselves. The germline V gene has CDR1 SQVTM and CDR2 ANQGSEA. This CDR3 is 14 amino acids long. V shed 6 bases and J shed 6 bases, with 20 bases lying between them. Assay: immunoSEQ multiplex PCR; the TCRdb copy retains only in-frame clones and omits some. Among more than 300,000 clones, around 90% were seen once, and the ten largest hold roughly 1.2%. The chain joins TRBV29-1 to TRBJ1-1; a weak D match, TRBD1 (6 bases). The specimen sequenced was PBMCs or T cells enriched from blood (not recorded which). The sequence came from a woman aged 18-35 years who had recovered from COVID-19. CDR3: CSVETGWSVPEAFF. The DNA of the CDR3 is TGCAGCGTCGAGACAGGTTGGTCGGTCCCTGAAGCTTTCTTT.